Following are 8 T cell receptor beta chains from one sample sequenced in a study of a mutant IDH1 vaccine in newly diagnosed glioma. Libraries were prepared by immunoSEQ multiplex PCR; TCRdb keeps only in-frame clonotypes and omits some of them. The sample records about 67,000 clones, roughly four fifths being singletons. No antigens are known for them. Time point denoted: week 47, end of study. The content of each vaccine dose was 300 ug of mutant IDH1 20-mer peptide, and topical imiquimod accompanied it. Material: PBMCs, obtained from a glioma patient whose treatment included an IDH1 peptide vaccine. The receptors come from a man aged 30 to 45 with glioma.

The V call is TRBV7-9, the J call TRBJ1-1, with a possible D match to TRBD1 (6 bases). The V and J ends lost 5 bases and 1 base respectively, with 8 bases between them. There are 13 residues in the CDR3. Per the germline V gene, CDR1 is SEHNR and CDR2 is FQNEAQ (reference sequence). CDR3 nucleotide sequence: TGTGCCAGCAGCCTACAGGGGAACACTGAAGCTTTCTTT. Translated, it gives CASSLQGNTEAFF.

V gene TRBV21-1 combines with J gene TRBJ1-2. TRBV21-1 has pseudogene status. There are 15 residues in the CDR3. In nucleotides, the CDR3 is TGTGCCAGCAGCCAACCCTGGGGGGGGAGCTATGGCTACACCTTC. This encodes CASSQPWGGSYGYTF.

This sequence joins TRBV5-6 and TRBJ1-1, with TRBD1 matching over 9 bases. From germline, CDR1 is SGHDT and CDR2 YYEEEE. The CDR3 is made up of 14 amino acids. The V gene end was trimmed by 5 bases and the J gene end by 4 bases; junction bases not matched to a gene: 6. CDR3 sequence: CASRTGGWGTEAFF. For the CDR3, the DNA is TGTGCCAGCAGGACAGGGGGATGGGGCACTGAAGCTTTCTTT.

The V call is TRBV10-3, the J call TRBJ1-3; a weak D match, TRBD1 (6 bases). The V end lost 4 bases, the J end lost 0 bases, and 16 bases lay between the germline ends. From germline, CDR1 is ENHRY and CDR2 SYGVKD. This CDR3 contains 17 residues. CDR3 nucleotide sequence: TGTGCCATCAGTGCCAGGGGCAGGGTGAGCTCTGGAAACACCATATATTTT. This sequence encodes CAISARGRVSSGNTIYF.

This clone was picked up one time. The CDR3 spells CASSYTLAGGSDTQYF. In nucleotides, the CDR3 is TGTGCCAGCAGCTATACACTAGCGGGGGGTTCAGATACGCAGTATTTT. The rearrangement joins TRBV11-2 to TRBJ2-3; 12 bases are shared with TRBD2. Germline CDR1 and CDR2: SGHAT and FQNNGV. This CDR3 comprises 16 residues. V lost 4 bases to trimming and J lost 4 bases; unmatched junction nucleotides: 6. The whole variable domain, filled in from reference TRBV11-2 and TRBJ2-3, reads EAGVAQSPRYKIIEKRQSVAFWCNPISGHATLYWYQQILGQGPKLLIQFQNNGVVDDSQLPKDRFSAERLKGVDSTLKIQPAKLEDSAVYLCASSYTLAGGSDTQYFGPGTRLTVL.

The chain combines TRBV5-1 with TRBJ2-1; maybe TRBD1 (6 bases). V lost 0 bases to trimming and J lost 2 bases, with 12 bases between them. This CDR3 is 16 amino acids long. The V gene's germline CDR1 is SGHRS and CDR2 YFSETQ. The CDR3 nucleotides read TGCGCCAGCAGCTTGGCCGGACAGAGCCCCTACAATGAGCAGTTCTTC. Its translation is CASSLAGQSPYNEQFF.

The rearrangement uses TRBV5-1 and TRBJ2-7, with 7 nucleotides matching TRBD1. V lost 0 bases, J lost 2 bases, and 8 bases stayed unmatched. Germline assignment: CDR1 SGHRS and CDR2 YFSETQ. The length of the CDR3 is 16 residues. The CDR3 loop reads CASSLVPSGTAYEQYF. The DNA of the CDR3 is TGCGCCAGCAGCTTGGTTCCTTCCGGGACAGCCTACGAGCAGTACTTC.

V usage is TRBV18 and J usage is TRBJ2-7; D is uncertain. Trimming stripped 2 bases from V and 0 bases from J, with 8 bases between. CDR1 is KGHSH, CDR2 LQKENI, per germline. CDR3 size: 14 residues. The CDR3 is CASSPEAVSYEQYF. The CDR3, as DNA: TGTGCCAGCTCACCAGAGGCAGTCTCCTACGAGCAGTACTTC.